This T cell receptor beta chain comes out of a study of cytomegalovirus exposure and HLA in healthy donors (dated by TCRdb to 2015 to 2018). Background on the whole study: In an earlier analysis of 587 of the donors, 250 to 300 Gb of sequence data and 90 million to 120 million unique TCR beta sequences from about 190 million T cells were reported. An early release that covered roughly 600 HLA-typed donors contained approximately 300 gigabases of sequencing data and approximately 85 million unique TCR sequences. Among the 398 genotyped donors, 81% belonged to the genetic ancestry cluster associated with self-reported Caucasian donors. The study was designed to test whether signatures of past pathogen exposure could be identified by cataloging public T cell receptors. Using immunosequencing, the study profiled T cell repertoires from fewer than 850 subjects and related those repertoires to cytomegalovirus serostatus. Besides the first cohort of roughly 640 subjects, a separate validation cohort made up of 120 different subjects was used. High-throughput TCR immunosequencing, statistical association of individual TCRs with disease status, and machine learning were combined to predict cytomegalovirus infection status. A later analysis re-examined previously published TCR beta repertoires from roughly 720 donors and added high-resolution HLA genotyping to investigate patterns of TCR occurrence. Rather than drawing on any new phenotypic data, the later analysis identified candidate immune exposures from TCR beta sequences and the way those sequences occurred across donors. An earlier analysis of roughly 580 of the donors used high-throughput TCR beta sequencing to judge whether each TCR beta V gene segment behaved as functional or pseudogenic. Donor age, sex, ethnicity and CMV serostatus were compiled alongside the repertoire data. A later genetic analysis took genome-wide SNP genotypes for about three fifths of the 666 donors and used that subset as a discovery cohort. All discovery cohort repertoires had been generated using a single sequencing platform. HLA typing covered class I and class II loci at four-digit resolution. The number of typed donors differed by locus: 629-630 for A, B, C, DRB1 and DQB1; approximately 540 for DQA1; 606 for DPA1; and roughly 490 for DPB1. Because of strong linkage in the cohort, 5 or 6 DR-DQ haplotypes were treated as single units for association and clustering. Among a few hundred genotyped donors of the cohort, an average of 235,054 unique TCR beta nucleotide sequences were sequenced per donor, roughly 20% of them non-productive.

Details on this clone: The target of this receptor is not known. Base qualities are missing; no much larger clone stands one base away.

The research as a whole found: This cohort had only TCR beta chains sequenced, and the lack of alpha or paired-chain data limited which features could be detected. In a later analysis, TCR association rates were found to vary across HLA loci, with the most associated TCRs seen for DRB1 alleles and the fewest for HLA-C alleles. When HLA alleles, especially DR and DQ, strongly co-occurred, attributing TCR associations to individual alleles was difficult. A few of the identified cytomegalovirus-associated TCR beta chains were confirmed in vitro to be specific for cytomegalovirus antigens. Because counts were too low, some 16 rarely observed V segments, including chromosome 9 orphons, were excluded from the earlier analysis of fewer than 650 of the donors. The authors suggested that the approach could potentially be generalized to other disease states and immunological phenotypes. Most TCR sequences were seen in very few donors, while some public TCRs were found in many individuals. In a later genetic analysis, a missense DCLRE1C variant was associated with V-gene and J-gene trimming of TCR beta chains, and the association was replicated in an independent cohort. A total of fewer than 200 TCR beta chains were listed by the study as associated with cytomegalovirus. Some IMGT-functional V segments, including TRBV6-2 and TRBV6-3, could not be told apart with the 87-base-pair reads, so those segments were excluded. A later analysis found that HLA-associated TCR beta chains were more clonally expanded and had lower generation probabilities than equally common non-associated chains. The only immune exposure information available for the cohort was CMV serostatus. At a false discovery rate of 0.05, a later analysis linked 15,000 to 20,000 TCR beta sequences to specific HLA alleles. A cluster of highly shared sequence variants was judged likely to be a technical artifact of the sequencing pipeline. In a later genetic analysis, fewer N-insertions in productive TCRs were reported among donors in an Asian-associated ancestry cluster than the approximately 710-donor mean. A further reported finding was that TCR beta sequences accurately predicted the HLA-A and HLA-B alleles for most subjects in the first cohort. Linkage disequilibrium might explain the correlated functional status among segregating V segments, but an unknown experimental factor could not be excluded. According to a later analysis, parvovirus B19, influenza, CMV and Epstein-Barr virus appeared linked to several top co-occurrence clusters. HLA typing was unavailable for some donors at each locus, so association tests used only the typed subset. An earlier analysis of 450 to 750 of the donors showed that most TCR beta V segments appeared in productive rearrangements either about 90% or about 30% of the time, which broadly matched IMGT annotations. The classifier was reported to diagnose cytomegalovirus status with high specificity and sensitivity in both the original cohort and the validation cohort. Sequencing depth was assumed to be roughly uniform across donors in the presence/absence analyses, though that assumption may not hold. In a later analysis, most CMV-associated TCR beta chains were found to appear HLA-restricted, with HLA associations seemingly driven largely by CMV exposure.

The germline V end is reduced by 3 bases and the J end by 5 bases; junction bases left unmatched: 6. The germline V gene gives CDR1 as ENHRY and CDR2 as SYGVKD. From cysteine to phenylalanine, the CDR3 is 15 amino acids long. Left in the record is the CDR3 DNA by itself, 45 bases read in frame from the first base. In total, just over 650 healthy bone marrow donors made up the cohort. All cohort members were sampled while nominally healthy, although unrecorded immune exposures were likely present. Of the approximately 610 cohort members, 250 to 300 had positive CMV serostatus and roughly 350 had negative CMV serostatus, and CMV serostatus was not recorded for the donor. A peripheral blood sample was collected from each donor, and TCR beta sequencing was performed on peripheral blood mononuclear cells. The Qiagen DNeasy Blood Extraction Kit was used to extract genomic DNA from the blood cell samples.

The library was generated by the immunoSEQ multiplex PCR assay. The multiplex PCR relied on a mix of 60 forward primers for TCR Vbeta segments and 13 reverse primers for TCR Jbeta segments. A multiplex PCR assay on genomic DNA amplified the CDR3 region of rearranged TCR beta genes. The Illumina HiSeq System was used to sequence the amplified TCR beta libraries as 87-base-pair reads. In the original analysis: Across the 670 or so repertoires, a later analysis counted around 80 million unique TCR beta chains, roughly 11 million of which were shared by at least two donors. To remove PCR and sequencing errors, raw reads were error-corrected and collapsed into unique sequences using a nearest-neighbor algorithm that merged closely related sequences. Alignment of CDR3 sequences to IMGT reference sequences was used to assign V, D and J gene segments. For a sequence to be retained, a match of at least six nucleotides was required to both a V gene segment and a J gene segment. A rearrangement was called productive if the CDR3 had no stop codons and remained in frame with V and J, and every other rearrangement was called non-productive. CDR3 was defined according to IMGT convention as the region running from the second conserved V-encoded cysteine to the conserved J-encoded phenylalanine. Sequences without an unambiguous match to a single V gene segment were excluded from the earlier analysis of a few hundred of the donors. In an earlier analysis of more than 500 of the donors, a V segment was called functional when productive rearrangements were above 56.7%, and segregating when the standard deviation between donors exceeded 5%. A statistical classification framework was developed to diagnose cytomegalovirus status using the catalog of TCR beta chain sequences. A later analysis assigned V and J genes by comparing TCR nucleotide sequences with IMGT/GENE-DB human TR gene sequences. Using the TCRdist pipeline, a later analysis assigned CDR3 sequences along with most-parsimonious VDJ recombination scenarios. In a later analysis, each TCR beta chain was defined by its CDR3 amino acid sequence together with its V-gene family, and reads lacking a unique V-gene family were excluded. In a later analysis, some 600 highly shared, low-generation-probability nucleotide sequences were removed to address suspected cross-contamination and a sequencing artifact. A later analysis calculated a clonal expansion index for each public chain from normalized within-repertoire ranks of inferred template counts. In a later analysis, generation probabilities were computed with a VDJ recombination model fitted to out-of-frame rearrangements, and the resulting probabilities were checked against IGoR. Hypergeometric tests were used in a later analysis to score TCR-TCR, TCR-HLA and TCR-CMV co-occurrence, with a repertoire-size bias correction applied to the TCR pairs. A later analysis estimated false discovery rates by permuting HLA or CMV assignments 20 times. In a later analysis, co-occurring TCRs were grouped using DBSCAN, and TCRdist sequence similarity was added for clustering within HLA-allele-positive subsets. Co-occurrence clustering excluded repertoires with fewer than 30,000 or more than 120,000 public chains, plus five with anomalous nucleotide sharing. TCRdb re-hosts the immuneACCESS table, in-frame sequences only. Its copies lack some clones; in the studies checked, an unresolved V gene accounts for under half of them, and the cause for the rest is not known. The V and J calls and clone size were taken over from that table, and D and trimming were inferred from the DNA. The sample has about 70,000 clones on record, around 70% of them singletons. 10% to 12% of the sample is in the top ten clones.

The sequence came from a human donor in good health. What was sequenced was PBMCs. Recombination connected TRBV10-3 to TRBJ1-4; 7 bases in the middle match TRBD1. The CDR3 here reads CAISDNRGTNEKLFF. The bases read TGTGCCATCAGTGACAACAGGGGAACGAATGAAAAACTGTTTTTT.